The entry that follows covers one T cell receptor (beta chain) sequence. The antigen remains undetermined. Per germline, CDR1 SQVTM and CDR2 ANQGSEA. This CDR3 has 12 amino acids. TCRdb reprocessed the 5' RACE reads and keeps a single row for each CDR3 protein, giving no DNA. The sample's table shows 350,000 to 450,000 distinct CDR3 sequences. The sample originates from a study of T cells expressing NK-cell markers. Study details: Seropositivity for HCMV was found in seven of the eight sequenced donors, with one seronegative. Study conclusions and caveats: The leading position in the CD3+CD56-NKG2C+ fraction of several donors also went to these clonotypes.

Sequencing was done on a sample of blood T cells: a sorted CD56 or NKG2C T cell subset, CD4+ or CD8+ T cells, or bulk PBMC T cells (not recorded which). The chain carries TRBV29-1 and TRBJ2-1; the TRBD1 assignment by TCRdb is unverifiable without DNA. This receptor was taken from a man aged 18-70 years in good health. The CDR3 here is CSINRESLGQFF.